This T cell receptor beta chain was observed in a study of early T cells in non-severe SARS-CoV-2 infection. Study at large: Bulk RNA isolated from unsorted whole blood underwent sequencing; chains were not paired.

The CDR3 spans 14 residues. V was pared by 5 bases and J by 0 bases, with 14 bases between. The V gene's germline CDR1 is DFQATT and CDR2 SNEGSKA (reference sequence). Researchers attached unique molecular identifiers to individual cDNA molecules. One entry per CDR3 protein, called by TCRdb with MiXCR from the 5' RACE reads. The sample has around 60,000 distinct CDR3 sequences; over 7.5% are singletons. In regard to this clonotype: Its antigen remains unknown.

Overall study findings and caveats: Missing private and CD4 specificities, VDJdb matching favored anti-spike CD8 responses.

Sequencing was performed on whole blood. The sequence was collected from an adult who was a healthcare worker with PCR-confirmed SARS-CoV-2 infection or an uninfected control (not recorded which). V usage is TRBV20-1 and J usage is TRBJ2-7; TRBD1 might be the D (6 bases). CDR3 in amino acids: CSAERTVISYEQYF. CDR3 DNA sequence: TGCAGTGCTGAGAGGACAGTCATCTCCTACGAGCAGTACTTC.